This T cell receptor beta chain appears in the sequencing data of a study of cytomegalovirus exposure and HLA in healthy donors. Findings and limits, study-wide: Both high specificity and high sensitivity reportedly marked the classifier's diagnosis of cytomegalovirus status.

Primers for the PCR totalled 60 Vbeta and 13 Jbeta. TCRdb's table, derived via immunoSEQ multiplex PCR, lists solely in-frame clones and lacks some. The data contain 150,000 to 200,000 clones, around four fifths of them singletons. V was cut by 5 bases and J by 6 bases, with 17 bases left in between. This CDR3 is built from 15 residues. Germline V gene sequence: CDR1 PRHDT, CDR2 FYEKMQ (reference sequence). Concerning this clone itself: No antigen is known for it.

V and J are TRBV13 and TRBJ2-1; possibly TRBD2 for D (5 bases). The source is a woman in her 50s in good health and CMV-seropositive. The sample comprised PBMCs. The CDR3, as DNA: TGTGCCAGCAGCCTCGGCGGGCTAGATTTCAATGAGCAGTTCTTC. This gives the protein CASSLGGLDFNEQFF.